Listed here are 25 T cell receptor beta chains from one sample, sequenced in a study of T cell clonality in common variable immunodeficiency. Overall study findings and caveats: Reportedly, TCR beta sequences from common variable immunodeficiency showed fewer deletions and N-nucleotide insertions.

The data were produced by immunoSEQ multiplex PCR, yet TCRdb's version contains in-frame clones alone and is incomplete. The sample counts 14,000 or so clones, none seen once; the ten largest own more than 7%. These receptors have no identified antigens. The source material was peripheral blood mononuclear cells. These receptors all come from a human donor with common variable immunodeficiency.

Regarding this clone: The CDR3 end lies 3 residues beyond the end of the read and is filled in from the germline J gene. The V gene is TRBV18, the J gene TRBJ1-2, with D maybe TRBD1 (6 bases). This CDR3 contains 15 residues. Germline V gene data show CDR1 as KGHSH and CDR2 as LQKENI. Deletions cut 2 bases from V and 5 bases from J, with 15 bases between. The CDR3 DNA, read in part, is TGTGCCAGCTCACCAAGTGCGGGGGCGCGATATGGC. Its protein is CASSPSAGARYG. The whole CDR3 reads CASSPSAGARYGYTF.

This clone was seen more than once but under ten times. Read sequence stops 3 residues before the CDR3 end, and the germline J gene provides the missing end. V is TRBV7-8 and J is TRBJ1-1, with 7 nucleotides matching TRBD1. The germline V gene encodes CDR1 SGHVS and CDR2 FQNEAQ. The CDR3 runs to 15 residues. V dropped 2 bases and J dropped 4; count of bases not matched to a gene: 7. CDR3 DNA, as far as it was read: TGTGCCAGCAGCTTAATTACAGGGGTGGGCACTGAA. This encodes CASSLITGVGTE. The full CDR3 reads CASSLITGVGTEAFF.

Only a few counts were recorded for this clone. The read ends 3 residues early relative to the CDR3; the germline J gene fills the gap. The V call is TRBV19, the J call TRBJ1-2, with D uncertain. This CDR3 has 14 amino acids. Germline CDR1 and CDR2: LNHDA and SQIVND (reference sequence). V lost 6 bases and J 4 bases, leaving 15 bases between the germline ends. The CDR3 bases that were read are TGTGCCAGTAGCTACGACGGCGGCGCCTATGGC. This codes for CASSYDGGAYG. The full-length CDR3 reads as CASSYDGGAYGYTF.

The CDR3 DNA, read in part, is TGTGCCAGTAGTAATCAGGGCCGCGGTGAA. Translated: CASSNQGRGE. The full-length CDR3 reads as CASSNQGRGEAFF. The chain has TRBV19 and TRBJ1-1, with D perhaps TRBD1 (5 bases). The DNA ends 3 residues before the CDR3 does, and the rest of the CDR3 is filled in from the germline J gene. Trimming removed 4 bases from V and 7 bases from J, with 13 bases in between. The germline CDR1 and CDR2 sequences are LNHDA and SQIVND (reference sequence). The CDR3 spans 13 residues.

This clone was counted only a few times. The read ends 3 residues early relative to the CDR3; the germline J gene fills the gap. J is TRBJ2-7 and V is TRBV7-2; D gene unclear. The germline V gene has CDR1 SGHTA and CDR2 FQGNSA. Trimming shortened V by 2 bases and J by 2 bases, and 7 bases separated the two germline ends. The length of the CDR3 is 13 residues. The CDR3 region is CASSLIPAYEQYF. Incomplete CDR3 DNA: TGTGCCAGCAGCTTAATCCCCGCCTACGAG.

By share, this clone counts as medium-sized. From the germline J gene comes the end of the CDR3, since the read stops 3 residues before it. The chain combines TRBV5-6 with TRBJ2-2; possible D gene TRBD2, 6 bases. The CDR3 spans 15 residues. Trimming left V 4 bases short and J 4 bases short, with 14 bases between. Per germline, CDR1 SGHDT and CDR2 YYEEEE. This chain's CDR3 is CASSPILSGTGELFF. CDR3 DNA, as far as it was read: TGTGCCAGCAGCCCGATCCTTAGCGGCACCGGGGAG.

Only a few counts were recorded for this clone. The DNA ends 3 residues before the CDR3 does, and the rest of the CDR3 is filled in from the germline J gene. The V call is TRBV7-2, the J call TRBJ1-2; the D is unclear. The CDR3 sequence is 15 residues long. Germline assignment: CDR1 SGHTA and CDR2 FQGNSA. V lost 4 bases, J lost 3 bases, and 15 bases lay in between. The CDR3 reads CASSSRLGFDYGYTF. CDR3 bases read: TGTGCCAGCAGCTCGCGACTAGGCTTTGACTATGGC.

With regard to this clone: The missing CDR3 end, 3 residues past where the read stops, is filled in from the germline J gene. This rearrangement joins TRBV30 to TRBJ2-3; maybe TRBD1 (5 bases). V was shortened by 4 bases and J by 6 bases, with 11 bases between the two germline ends. The CDR3 consists of 12 residues. CDR1 and CDR2 from the germline V gene are GTSNPN and SVGIG (reference sequence). CDR3 bases read: TGTGCCTGGAAGCAGGGTGGGGATACG. Its protein is CAWKQGGDT. The entire CDR3 protein is CAWKQGGDTQYF. The whole variable domain, remainder taken from reference TRBV30 and TRBJ2-3, is SQTIHQWPATLVQPVGSPLSLECTVEGTSNPNLYWYRQAAGRGLQLLFYSVGIGQISSEVPQNLSASRPQDRQFILSSKKLLLSDSGFYLCAWKQGGDTQYFGPGTRLTVL.

This clone was observed a few times. The CDR3 end lies 3 residues beyond the end of the read and is filled in from the germline J gene. The chain has TRBV7-2 and TRBJ1-1, with a weak D call TRBD1 (5 bases). Germline V gene sequence: CDR1 SGHTA, CDR2 FQGNSA. This CDR3 region has 13 residues. Deletions cut 1 base from V and 6 bases from J, with 9 bases between. The CDR3 loop reads CASSLVGVAEAFF. The CDR3 bases that were read are TGTGCCAGCAGCTTAGTAGGGGTGGCTGAA.

This clone showed up just a few times. The CDR3 end falls 3 residues outside the read, so it is completed with the germline J gene. This rearrangement joins TRBV18 to TRBJ2-5; D ambiguous. Deletions cut 3 bases from V and 3 bases from J, with 8 bases between. Germline CDR1 is KGHSH and CDR2 is LQKENI. The CDR3 spans 13 residues. CDR3 DNA (partial): TGTGCCAGCTCACCCCGGGTTGAAGAGACC. It translates to CASSPRVEET. The whole CDR3 is CASSPRVEETQYF. The whole variable domain, filled in from reference TRBV18 and TRBJ2-5, reads NAGVMQNPRHLVRRRGQEARLRCSPMKGHSHVYWYRQLPEEGLKFMVYLQKENIIDESGMPKERFSAEFPKEGPSILRIQQVVRGDSAAYFCASSPRVEETQYFGPGTRLLVL.

With respect to this clone: From the germline J gene comes the end of the CDR3, since the read stops 3 residues before it. The chain employs TRBV19 and TRBJ1-5; tentatively, D is TRBD1 (5 bases). Germline CDR1 reads LNHDA; CDR2 reads SQIVND (reference sequence). V lost 4 bases and J lost 5, with 9 bases in between. The CDR3 contains 13 residues. The CDR3 bases that were read are TGTGCCAGTAGTAACAGGCCCGATCAGCCC. Translation: CASSNRPDQP. The entire CDR3 sequence reads CASSNRPDQPQHF.

The sample holds a few counts of this clone. The read comes to an end 3 residues before the CDR3 does, leaving the germline J gene to fill in the end. The rearrangement uses TRBV5-1 and TRBJ2-7, with D possibly being TRBD1 or TRBD2 (5 bases each). V was cut by 0 bases and J by 0 bases, with 10 bases left in between. Germline V CDR1 and CDR2: SGHRS, YFSETQ. CDR3 size: 15 residues. The CDR3 is CASSLGAGSSYEQYF. The sequenced CDR3 bases are TGCGCCAGCAGCTTGGGGGCAGGGAGCTCCTACGAG.

This clone has just a few counts. The sequenced fragment ends 3 residues before the CDR3 boundary, so the rest is inferred from the germline J gene. The V and J genes are TRBV19 and TRBJ2-7; TRBD2 matches at 11 bases. Unmatched junction bases numbered 7, after V lost 6 bases and J lost 0 bases. Per the germline V gene, CDR1 is LNHDA and CDR2 is SQIVND (reference sequence). The CDR3 spans 16 residues. The CDR3 protein is CASSRTSGSGSYEQYF. The part of the CDR3 DNA that was read is TGTGCCAGTAGCCGGACTAGCGGGTCGGGCTCCTACGAG. The whole variable domain, remainder taken from reference TRBV19 and TRBJ2-7, is DGGITQSPKYLFRKEGQNVTLSCEQNLNHDAMYWYRQDPGQGLRLIYYSQIVNDFQKGDIAEGYSVSREKKESFPLTVTSAQKNPTAFYLCASSRTSGSGSYEQYFGPGTRLTVT.

In its sample, this clone is medium-sized. The CDR3 reads CASSLSRVINEKLFF. The sequenced CDR3 bases are TGTGCCAGTAGCCTCTCCAGGGTTATTAATGAAAAA. V usage is TRBV19 and J usage is TRBJ1-4, with D perhaps matching TRBD1 (5 bases). The read ends 3 residues early relative to the CDR3; the germline J gene fills the gap. Germline CDR1 is LNHDA and CDR2 is SQIVND (reference sequence). V was shortened by 6 bases and J by 4 bases, with 15 bases between the two germline ends. CDR3 size: 15 residues.

In regard to this clone: The read terminates 3 residues ahead of where the CDR3 ends, so the germline J gene completes it. The chain uses TRBV2 and TRBJ1-5; 9 bases line up with TRBD1. V lost 7 bases and J lost 6; bases outside the gene matches: 10. The CDR3 is 15 residues long. The germline CDR1 and CDR2 sequences are SNHLY and FYNNEI. The CDR3 reads CASNSGQGAGQPQHF. The CDR3 bases that were read are TGTGCCAGCAACTCGGGACAGGGTGCCGGTCAGCCC.

This clone rates as medium-sized. Read sequence stops 3 residues before the CDR3 end, and the germline J gene provides the missing end. The genes are TRBV7-9 and TRBJ1-6, with 7 bases aligning to TRBD1. V lost 5 bases and J lost 5; bases outside the gene matches: 3. The CDR3 length is 14 residues. CDR1 and CDR2 (germline): SEHNR, FQNEAQ (reference sequence). The CDR3 spells CASSTGTDNSPLHF. CDR3 bases read: TGTGCCAGCAGCACGGGGACAGATAATTCACCC.

Comment on this clone: Read data end 3 residues before the CDR3 end; the end is taken from the germline J gene. J is TRBJ2-4 and V is TRBV7-9; 7 bases are a match to TRBD1. The length of the CDR3 is 14 residues. Germline assignment: CDR1 SEHNR and CDR2 FQNEAQ (reference sequence). V lost 8 bases, J lost 1 base, and 5 bases stayed unmatched. Incomplete CDR3 DNA: TGTGCCAGCGGGCAGGGGGAGGCCAAAAACATT. As protein: CASGQGEAKNI. The entire CDR3 sequence reads CASGQGEAKNIQYF.

This clone turned up a few times. The sequenced fragment ends 3 residues before the CDR3 boundary, so the rest is inferred from the germline J gene. The chain has TRBV19 and TRBJ1-2, with 7 bases identical to TRBD1. V lost 4 bases to trimming and J lost 2 bases; unmatched junction nucleotides: 10. The CDR3 has 16 amino acids. Looked up from germline, CDR1 is LNHDA and CDR2 is SQIVND (reference sequence). The sequenced part of the CDR3 DNA is TGTGCCAGTAGTACCTCGACAGGGAGGGCCAACTATGGC. Its protein is CASSTSTGRANYG. The CDR3 in full is CASSTSTGRANYGYTF.

The table lists this clone with a few counts. The CDR3 extends 3 residues past the end of the read, so its final part is completed from the germline J gene. The chain joins TRBV19 to TRBJ2-3; 9 bases map to TRBD1. The V gene's germline CDR1 is LNHDA and CDR2 SQIVND (reference sequence). The CDR3 has 15 amino acids. V was pared by 5 bases and J by 4 bases, with 7 bases of the junction left unmatched. The sequenced CDR3 bases are TGTGCCAGTAGTCTCGGACAGGGGAAGGCAGATACG. This translates into CASSLGQGKADT. The entire CDR3 reads CASSLGQGKADTQYF.

The CDR3 loop is CASSMTGVGETQYF. Partial CDR3 DNA: TGTGCCAGTAGTATGACAGGGGTAGGGGAGACC. The rearrangement joins TRBV19 to TRBJ2-5; 8 nucleotides line up with TRBD1. Read data end 3 residues before the CDR3 end; the end is taken from the germline J gene. Germline lookup yields CDR1 LNHDA and CDR2 SQIVND (reference sequence). The CDR3 has 14 residues. Trimming at V came to 3 bases and at J to 5 bases, leaving 5 bases not matched to a gene.

In regard to this clone: The read ends 3 residues early relative to the CDR3; the germline J gene fills the gap. This chain connects TRBV11-3 to TRBJ2-5, with a tentative D call TRBD2 (6 bases). This CDR3 comprises 14 residues. Per the germline V gene, CDR1 is SGHNT and CDR2 is YENEEA. V was shortened by 4 bases and J by 5 bases, with 14 bases between the two germline ends. This CDR3 is CASSSGGSRETQYF. The DNA read from the CDR3 is TGTGCCAGCAGCTCTGGGGGGTCTCGGGAGACC.

This clone was detected a few times. The CDR3 goes on 3 residues after the read ends, and that part is filled in from the germline J gene. This chain joins TRBV2 and TRBJ2-1; 8 nucleotides align to TRBD2. The germline CDR1 and CDR2 sequences are SNHLY and FYNNEI. The length of the CDR3 is 15 residues. J gave up 7 bases and V 6 bases, and 11 bases lay outside the gene matches. The covered CDR3 bases are TGTGCCAGCAGGGAGGCGGGGGGCCGCCTTAATGAG. Translation gives CASREAGGRLNE. The whole CDR3 sequence is CASREAGGRLNEQFF.

Worth noting for this clone: The read finishes 3 residues shy of the CDR3 end, and the germline J gene is used to complete it. The chain uses TRBV7-9 and TRBJ1-1, with D possibly matching TRBD1 (5 bases). V lost 0 bases, J lost 0 bases, and 8 bases lay in between. Germline values: CDR1 SEHNR, CDR2 FQNEAQ (reference sequence). The CDR3 runs 15 residues. The chain's CDR3 is CASSLATAMNTEAFF. The sequenced CDR3 bases are TGTGCCAGCAGCTTAGCGACAGCTATGAACACTGAA.

This clone showed up many times. The sequenced fragment ends 3 residues before the CDR3 boundary, so the rest is inferred from the germline J gene. J is TRBJ1-3 and V is TRBV6-2 or TRBV6-3, with D possibly matching TRBD1 (6 bases). This CDR3 has 15 amino acids. Germline CDR1 and CDR2: MNHEY and SVGEGT. Trimming took off 6 bases at V and 1 base at J, with 13 bases between the two ends. The CDR3: CASRAGDGSGNTIYF. The sequenced part of the CDR3 DNA is TGTGCCAGCAGGGCAGGGGATGGATCTGGAAACACC.

With regard to this clone: Read coverage stops 3 residues before the CDR3 terminus; the germline J gene supplies the remainder. The chain joins TRBV5-1 to TRBJ1-4; 11 nucleotides match TRBD1. CDR3 length: 16 amino acids. Trimming cost V 5 bases and J 2 bases; bases outside gene matches: 5. In germline, CDR1 is SGHRS, CDR2 YFSETQ. Incomplete CDR3 DNA: TGCGCCAGCAGTATGGACAGGGGGCCTACTAATGAAAAA. Its translation is CASSMDRGPTNEK. In full, the CDR3 is CASSMDRGPTNEKLFF.